These 32 T cell receptor beta chains originate from one sample sequenced in a study of blood T cells in healthy people across ages. Primed by a sample-barcoded 5' primer and a J-beta primer mix, a second PCR proceeded for about 6 to 11 cycles. In TCRdb, the 5' RACE reads were re-called with MiXCR into one record per CDR3 protein. The repertoire holds 1.2 million to 1.5 million distinct CDR3 sequences, with approximately 60% as singletons. Material for sequencing was blood. The receptors originated from a man between 18 and 35 years old in good health.

This clonotype was counted only a few times. The CDR3 nucleotides are TGCAGTGCTACCTCTAGCACAGATACGCAGTATTTT. This encodes CSATSSTDTQYF. This sequence joins TRBV20-1 and TRBJ2-3, with D uncertain. Trimming took 4 bases from V and 0 from J, leaving 5 bases between them. The germline gives CDR1 DFQATT, CDR2 SNEGSKA (reference sequence). The CDR3 is 12 residues long.

The chain employs TRBV6-1 and TRBJ1-2; weak D call: TRBD1 (5 bases). V was cut by 8 bases and J by 0 bases, with 19 bases left in between. Germline CDR1 reads MNHNS; CDR2 reads SASEGT. CDR3 size: 16 residues. The CDR3 nucleotides are TGTGCCAGCCGAACCGGGACCCCCATCTCTAACTATGGCTACACCTTC. Amino acids: CASRTGTPISNYGYTF.

The chain joins TRBV7-2 to TRBJ2-1; TRBD2 agrees at 8 bases. This CDR3 comprises 12 residues. Trimming cost V 4 bases and J 11 bases; bases outside gene matches: 4. Germline V gene data show CDR1 as SGHTA and CDR2 as FQGNSA. The CDR3 region is CASSSGTSKQFF. CDR3 DNA: TGTGCCAGCAGCTCTGGGACTAGTAAGCAGTTCTTC.

The chain is built from TRBV25-1 and TRBJ2-3; 7 nucleotides match TRBD1. CDR1 MGHDK and CDR2 SYGVNS come from the germline V gene. V shed 5 bases, J shed 7 bases, and the junction held 21 bases outside the gene matches. The CDR3 is 18 residues long. CDR3 nucleotide sequence: TGTGCCAGCAGTTCCATTGGGGGAAGGACAGGCGATTTGTATACGCAGTATTTT. As protein: CASSSIGGRTGDLYTQYF.

This clonotype has only one observation. The V gene is TRBV5-1, the J gene TRBJ2-6; D is perhaps TRBD2 (6 bases). CDR3 length: 17 residues. V lost 1 base and J 0 bases, leaving 11 bases between the germline ends. CDR1 SGHRS and CDR2 YFSETQ come from the germline V gene. The DNA for the CDR3 is TGCGCCAGCAGCTTGTGGAGGGGAAACTCTGGGGCCAACGTCCTGACTTTC. Its protein product is CASSLWRGNSGANVLTF.

J is TRBJ1-1 and V is TRBV4-1; D is uncertain. This CDR3 is built from 19 residues. Germline V CDR1 and CDR2: MGHRA, YSYEKL. Trimming shortened V by 4 bases and J by 1 base, and 25 bases separated the two germline ends. Here the CDR3 reads CASSLKPRRIGLKNTEAFF. CDR3 sequence (DNA): TGCGCCAGCAGCCTCAAGCCAAGAAGGATAGGACTTAAGAACACTGAAGCTTTCTTT.

This clonotype turned up a few times. V and J are TRBV12-3 or TRBV12-4 and TRBJ1-2; D ambiguous. Trimming took 4 bases from V and 5 from J, leaving 11 bases between them. CDR3 length: 13 residues. CDR3: CASSSSSVYGYTF. In nucleotides, the CDR3 is TGTGCCAGCAGTTCGAGCAGCGTTTATGGCTACACCTTC.

V and J are TRBV7-2 and TRBJ2-1; TRBD2 matches at 7 bases. This CDR3 has 16 residues. V was clipped by 4 bases and J by 5 bases; unmatched bases: 11. Germline values: CDR1 SGHTA, CDR2 FQGNSA. The CDR3 nucleotides read TGTGCCAGCAGCTCCCCTCCCAGCGGGGTCCACAATGAGCAGTTCTTC. Its translation is CASSSPPSGVHNEQFF.

This clonotype was counted only a few times. The J gene is TRBJ2-3, the V gene TRBV3-1; D may be TRBD2 (5 bases). Germline loops: CDR1 LGHDT, CDR2 YNNKEL (reference sequence). V gave up 4 bases and J gave up 5 bases, with 13 bases separating them. The CDR3 extends over 14 amino acids. The CDR3: CASSLDLGRDTQYF. CDR3 nucleotide sequence: TGTGCCAGCAGCCTTGATTTGGGGAGAGATACGCAGTATTTT.

The chain has TRBV2 and TRBJ2-7; D call uncertain. This CDR3 has 11 amino acids. V lost 4 bases and J lost 7, with 8 bases in between. Germline V lookup: CDR1 SNHLY, CDR2 FYNNEI. In nucleotides, the CDR3 is TGTGCCAGCAGTGCCCAAGAGGAGCAGTACTTC. Protein: CASSAQEEQYF.

The chain couples TRBV20-1 to TRBJ1-5; 10 nucleotides align to TRBD1. V lost 3 bases, J lost 7 bases, and 9 bases stayed unmatched. There are 15 residues in the CDR3. In germline, CDR1 is DFQATT, CDR2 SNEGSKA (reference sequence). CDR3 residues: CSASGRQGAYQPQHF. CDR3 bases: TGCAGTGCTAGCGGGAGACAGGGGGCTTACCAGCCCCAGCATTTT.

The chain links TRBV25-1 to TRBJ2-1, with D hard to call. CDR1 and CDR2 (germline): MGHDK, SYGVNS. The CDR3 runs to 14 residues. V was clipped by 2 bases and J by 7 bases, with 12 bases between them. DNA for the CDR3: TGTGCCAGCAGTGAAGTGGTGGGGTGGAATGAGCAGTTCTTC. As protein: CASSEVVGWNEQFF.

CDR3 region: CASGLSLGLAGSSGANVLTF. Written as DNA, the CDR3 is TGTGCTAGTGGTTTGTCCCTAGGACTAGCGGGTAGCTCTGGGGCCAACGTCCTGACTTTC. The chain uses TRBV12-5 and TRBJ2-6, with 11 bases lining up with TRBD2. Per germline, CDR1 LGHNT and CDR2 FRNRAP. V shed 2 bases and J 0 bases; nucleotides not matched to a gene: 9. The CDR3 has 20 residues. The variable domain in full, completed from reference TRBV12-5 and TRBJ2-6, reads DARVTQTPRHKVTEMGQEVTMRCQPILGHNTVFWYRQTMMQGLELLAYFRNRAPLDDSGMPKDRFSAEMPDATLATLKIQPSEPRDSAVYFCASGLSLGLAGSSGANVLTFGAGSRLTVL.

This chain uses TRBV4-1 with TRBJ2-5; 13 bases align to TRBD2. The end of the DNA fits TRBJ2-7 better, so the J call may be wrong. Germline V lookup: CDR1 MGHRA, CDR2 YSYEKL. The CDR3 consists of 18 residues. The CDR3: CASSRTFSGLAGVGEQYF. CDR3 DNA sequence: TGCGCCAGCAGCCGAACATTTAGCGGACTAGCGGGAGTTGGCGAGCAGTACTTC.

V and J are TRBV4-1 and TRBJ1-5, with a weak D call TRBD1 (5 bases). V lost 0 bases and J 7 bases, leaving 13 bases between the germline ends. The length of the CDR3 is 15 residues. Germline V gene sequence: CDR1 MGHRA, CDR2 YSYEKL. This chain's CDR3 is CASSQDDLGVQPQHF. The CDR3 DNA sequence: TGCGCCAGCAGCCAAGATGATCTGGGGGTCCAGCCCCAGCATTTT.

The rearrangement joins TRBV7-2 to TRBJ1-6, with 10 bases matching TRBD1. Germline CDR1 and CDR2: SGHTA and FQGNSA. The CDR3 length is 15 residues. J gave up 7 bases and V 10 bases, and 10 bases lay outside the gene matches. CDR3 protein: CATWDRGSPNSPLHF. DNA for the CDR3: TGTGCCACCTGGGACAGGGGTAGCCCGAATTCACCCCTCCACTTT.

The chain combines TRBV12-3 or TRBV12-4 with TRBJ2-6, with 8 bases identical to TRBD1. The length of the CDR3 is 18 residues. The V segment lost 2 bases and the J segment 0 bases; nucleotides outside the gene matches: 6. CDR3 in DNA: TGTGCCAGCAGTTTAAGGGACAGGATTTTCTCTGGGGCCAACGTCCTGACTTTC. Protein sequence: CASSLRDRIFSGANVLTF.

This chain joins TRBV29-1 and TRBJ2-5, with D perhaps matching TRBD1 or TRBD2 (5 bases each). Trimming stripped 7 bases from V and 1 base from J, with 13 bases between. CDR3 length equals 13 residues. Germline values: CDR1 SQVTM, CDR2 ANQGSEA. The CDR3 protein is CSARRDLQETQYF. DNA for the CDR3: TGCAGCGCCCGCCGGGACCTCCAAGAGACCCAGTACTTC.

The chain has TRBV12-5 and TRBJ1-5; D ambiguous. This CDR3 contains 13 residues. Germline V gene data show CDR1 as LGHNT and CDR2 as FRNRAP. Trimming removed 2 bases from V and 5 bases from J, with 7 bases in between. The DNA for the CDR3 is TGTGCTAGTGGTTTGTACAGCTATCAGCCCCAGCATTTT. It yields the protein CASGLYSYQPQHF.

The table lists this clonotype with a few counts. The chain carries TRBV27 and TRBJ2-6, with D uncertain. V was cut by 5 bases and J by 0 bases, with 5 bases left in between. This CDR3 has 14 amino acids. In germline, CDR1 is MNHEY, CDR2 SMNVEV (reference sequence). The CDR3 is CASSRYSGANVLTF. DNA for the CDR3: TGTGCCAGCAGTAGGTACTCTGGGGCCAACGTCCTGACTTTC.

This chain joins TRBV4-1 and TRBJ1-2; 8 bases line up with TRBD1. With 2 bases clipped from V and 6 bases from J, the junction kept 11 bases outside the gene matches. This CDR3 is built from 16 residues. Per the germline V gene, CDR1 is MGHRA and CDR2 is YSYEKL. CDR3 DNA sequence: TGCGCCAGCAGCCAACTTGCAGGGGGCGCAGTAGATGGCTACACCTTC. It is translated as CASSQLAGGAVDGYTF.

A remark on this clonotype: The junction differs from germline at one of its ends, possibly a read error. The V and J genes are TRBV13 and TRBJ1-2, with D perhaps matching TRBD1 (6 bases). This CDR3 has 13 amino acids. CDR1 and CDR2 from the germline V gene are PRHDT and FYEKMQ (reference sequence). The CDR3 is CASSLGGSDGYTF. The CDR3 DNA reads as TGTGCCAGCAGCCTAGGGGGAAGTGATGGCTACACCTTC.

V usage is TRBV5-1 and J usage is TRBJ2-2; D remains unclear. CDR1 and CDR2 (germline): SGHRS, YFSETQ. The CDR3 extends over 14 amino acids. With 4 bases removed from V and 5 bases from J, the gap between germline ends came to 12 bases. CDR3 sequence: CASSLVMGTGELFF. The CDR3 DNA reads as TGCGCCAGCAGCCTGGTGATGGGGACCGGGGAGCTGTTTTTT.

This clonotype was recorded once. One end of the junction is discordant with germline, which a read error may explain. The genes are TRBV30 and TRBJ2-1, with D uncertain. CDR3 length: 17 residues. Germline V CDR1 and CDR2: GTSNPN, SVGIG (reference sequence). CDR3 loop: CAWSAPKGTPSHNEQFF. For the CDR3, the DNA is TGTGCCTGGAGCGCTCCGAAGGGAACCCCCTCCCACAATGAGCAGTTCTTC.

The rearrangement links TRBV4-3 to TRBJ2-6; 9 bases are a match to TRBD1. This CDR3 is 17 amino acids long. CDR1 and CDR2 (germline): LGHNA, YSLEER. V lost 1 base and J lost 2; bases outside the gene matches: 3. The CDR3 protein is CASSQGTGGPGANVLTF. The CDR3 region has the DNA TGCGCCAGCAGCCAAGGAACAGGGGGCCCTGGGGCCAACGTCCTGACTTTC.

The genes are TRBV14 and TRBJ1-6; unclear D gene. This CDR3 has 14 amino acids. Germline V gene lookup returns CDR1 SGHDN and CDR2 FVKESK. The germline V and J ends were trimmed by 5 bases and 10 bases, with 15 bases remaining between them. CDR3 sequence reads: CASSMIGVGSPLHF. The CDR3 DNA is TGTGCCAGCAGCATGATCGGAGTAGGCTCACCCCTCCACTTT.

This chain links TRBV2 with TRBJ2-5; 9 bases align to TRBD2. The V segment lost 1 base and the J segment 4 bases; nucleotides outside the gene matches: 16. This CDR3 has 19 amino acids. Germline CDR1 is SNHLY and CDR2 is FYNNEI. The CDR3 is CASSEDLGSGRSWRETQYF. The DNA of the CDR3 is TGTGCCAGCAGTGAAGATTTAGGAAGCGGGAGGTCTTGGCGAGAGACCCAGTACTTC.

This clonotype is a singleton in its sample. V gene TRBV7-9 combines with J gene TRBJ2-1; D uncertain. V was clipped by 6 bases and J by 8 bases, with 11 bases between them. Germline CDR1 SEHNR, CDR2 FQNEAQ (reference sequence). This CDR3 is 12 amino acids long. CDR3 region: CASRFSSDEQFF. In nucleotides, the CDR3 is TGTGCCAGCAGATTTAGCTCTGATGAGCAGTTCTTC. Full variable domain (missing parts from reference TRBV7-9 and TRBJ2-1): DTGVSQNPRHKITKRGQNVTFRCDPISEHNRLYWYRQTLGQGPEFLTYFQNEAQLEKSRLLSDRFSAERPKGSFSTLEIQRTEQGDSAMYLCASRFSSDEQFFGPGTRLTVL.

This clonotype has only one observation. DNA of the CDR3: TGCAGTGCTGACACATTGGGGAGTCTGAGCCCCTACGAGCAGTACTTC. Encoded protein: CSADTLGSLSPYEQYF. This chain links TRBV20-1 with TRBJ2-7, with a tentative D call TRBD2 (5 bases). CDR1 DFQATT and CDR2 SNEGSKA come from the germline V gene (reference sequence). The CDR3 contains 16 residues. V lost 5 bases to trimming and J lost 2 bases, with 22 bases between them.

This clonotype appeared a single time. The V call is TRBV20-1, the J call TRBJ2-1, with 7 positions matching TRBD1. Germline V CDR1 and CDR2: DFQATT, SNEGSKA (reference sequence). The CDR3 has 13 amino acids. Trimming at V came to 4 bases and at J to 6 bases, leaving 6 bases not matched to a gene. For the CDR3, the DNA is TGCAGTGCTACCGGGACAGCCTGCAATGAGCAGTTCTTC. Amino acids: CSATGTACNEQFF.

Worth noting for this clonotype: At one of its ends the junction is not consistent with the germline gene, which may arise from a read error. This sequence joins TRBV28 and TRBJ2-3; D ambiguous. Germline values: CDR1 MDHEN, CDR2 SYDVKM. The CDR3 extends over 14 amino acids. Written as DNA, the CDR3 is TGTGCCAGCAGCCTCGGGCAGTTCACAGAGACGCAGTATTTT. Residues: CASSLGQFTETQYF.

The rearrangement links TRBV20-1 to TRBJ2-7; 7 bases match TRBD2. The CDR3 contains 15 residues. Losses at the gene ends were 6 bases for V and 0 bases for J; bases not matched to a gene: 11. Germline lookup yields CDR1 DFQATT and CDR2 SNEGSKA (reference sequence). CDR3 amino acids: CSAPNVLAASYEQYF. The CDR3, as DNA: TGCAGTGCCCCTAATGTGCTAGCGGCCTCCTACGAGCAGTACTTC.